The TCR beta chain described here comes from a study of OX40 agonist ivuxolimab in advanced cancers. Measured with immunoSEQ multiplex PCR; TCRdb has only the in-frame clones, and not every one. The table records approximately 24,000 clones, around four fifths of them present only once. Trimming left V 4 bases short and J 1 base short, with 7 bases between. CDR1 and CDR2 (germline): SNHLY, FYNNEI. This CDR3 region has 13 residues. The chain is built from TRBV2 and TRBJ1-1, with TRBD1 as a possible D gene (5 bases). The sequence came from an adult with an advanced solid tumor such as melanoma, head and neck, liver or kidney cancer. Sequenced material: CD4+ or CD8+ T cells sorted from blood, taken in a trial of the OX40 agonist ivuxolimab. The CDR3 DNA follows: TGTGCCAGCAGTGGGGACGGGAACACTGAAGCTTTCTTT. This encodes CASSGDGNTEAFF.